Listed here are 9 T cell receptor beta chains from one sample, sequenced in a study of shared clonotypes between healthy human individuals. The data were produced by immunoSEQ multiplex PCR, yet TCRdb's version contains in-frame clones alone and is incomplete. There are about half a million clones in the sample; about 84% occur only once, and about 13% lies in the top ten. Sequencing used PBMCs. These receptors were obtained from a woman between 40 and 55 years old in good health. Some clones in this sample may be carry-over from other donors' samples.

This chain connects TRBV14 to TRBJ1-4, with D uncertain. Trimming removed 0 bases at V and 7 bases at J, with 6 bases between. This CDR3 is 13 amino acids long. Germline-derived CDR1 and CDR2 are SGHDN and FVKESK. CDR3 nucleotide sequence: TGTGCCAGCAGCCAAGATGGAGGTGAAAAACTGTTTTTT. Translated: CASSQDGGEKLFF.

The V call is TRBV30, the J call TRBJ1-1; maybe TRBD1 (6 bases). Germline loops: CDR1 GTSNPN, CDR2 SVGIG (reference sequence). This CDR3 has 13 amino acids. V was shortened by 0 bases and J by 5 bases, with 10 bases between the two germline ends. This CDR3 is CAWSVQQGTEAFF. CDR3 coding DNA: TGTGCCTGGAGTGTGCAGCAGGGGACTGAAGCTTTCTTT.

This chain links TRBV5-1 with TRBJ1-2; D unclear. The CDR3 has 15 residues. The germline CDR1 and CDR2 sequences are SGHRS and YFSETQ. Trimming took off 4 bases at V and 0 bases at J, with 13 bases between the two ends. The CDR3 DNA is TGCGCCAGCAGCATAGACGGGCCTCCTAACTATGGCTACACCTTC. This encodes CASSIDGPPNYGYTF.

This chain links TRBV6-5 with TRBJ1-1, with D tentatively TRBD1 (6 bases). Trimming shortened V by 5 bases and J by 3 bases, and 13 bases separated the two germline ends. This CDR3 contains 14 residues. Looked up from germline, CDR1 is MNHEY and CDR2 is SVGAGI. The CDR3, as DNA: TGTGCCAGCAGTAAAAACAGGGAGGACACTGAAGCTTTCTTT. Its translation is CASSKNREDTEAFF.

With respect to this clone: A far larger clone is just one base off, so this is likely a read error. The V and J genes are TRBV18 and TRBJ2-1; D call uncertain. Trimming pared 0 bases from V and 6 bases from J, leaving 12 bases between. Germline CDR1 is KGHSH and CDR2 is LQKENI. The CDR3 totals 15 residues. The CDR3 DNA reads TGTGCCAGCTCACCACCAAGCATTGACTGCAATGAGCAGTTCTTC. Translating gives CASSPPSIDCNEQFF.

The rearrangement uses TRBV5-1 and TRBJ2-1; 10 positions match TRBD1. Unmatched junction bases numbered 7, after V lost 4 bases and J lost 9 bases. This CDR3 region has 14 residues. Germline CDR1 and CDR2: SGHRS and YFSETQ. The CDR3 protein is CASSNRDRGGEQFF. CDR3 in DNA: TGCGCCAGCAGCAACCGGGACAGGGGAGGTGAGCAGTTCTTC.

The chain recombines TRBV5-5 with TRBJ2-7; D gene uncertain. CDR3 length equals 15 residues. Germline CDR1 SGHKS, CDR2 YYEKEE (reference sequence). The V and J ends lost 5 bases and 2 bases respectively, with 17 bases between them. As DNA, the CDR3 is TGTGCCAGCAGTTTCCTCCGCTACTCACCCTACGAGCAGTACTTC. The encoded protein is CASSFLRYSPYEQYF. Supplemented by reference TRBV5-5 and TRBJ2-7, the full variable domain reads DAGVTQSPTHLIKTRGQQVTLRCSPISGHKSVSWYQQVLGQGPQFIFQYYEKEERGRGNFPDRFSARQFPNYSSELNVNALLLGDSALYLCASSFLRYSPYEQYFGPGTRLTVT.

The chain uses TRBV7-3 and TRBJ1-1; D is undetermined. V gave up 2 bases and J gave up 4 bases, with 8 bases separating them. The length of the CDR3 is 13 residues. Germline loops: CDR1 SGHTA, CDR2 FQGTGA. CDR3 sequence reads: CASSLFPGTEAFF. CDR3 sequence (DNA): TGTGCCAGCAGCTTATTTCCAGGCACTGAAGCTTTCTTT.

The chain couples TRBV7-9 to TRBJ2-3; D uncertain. Germline lookup yields CDR1 SEHNR and CDR2 FQNEAQ (reference sequence). Trimming took off 0 bases at V and 0 bases at J, with 7 bases between the two ends. The CDR3 length is 15 residues. The CDR3 reads CASSLALLSTDTQYF. CDR3 DNA sequence: TGTGCCAGCAGCTTAGCGCTCCTAAGCACAGATACGCAGTATTTT. Full variable domain (missing parts from reference TRBV7-9 and TRBJ2-3): DTGVSQNPRHKITKRGQNVTFRCDPISEHNRLYWYRQTLGQGPEFLTYFQNEAQLEKSRLLSDRFSAERPKGSFSTLEIQRTEQGDSAMYLCASSLALLSTDTQYFGPGTRLTVL.